These 16 T cell receptor beta chains were sequenced from one sample in a study of cytomegalovirus exposure and HLA in healthy donors. 13 Jbeta primers and 60 Vbeta primers were used for the PCR. Libraries were prepared by immunoSEQ multiplex PCR; TCRdb keeps only in-frame clonotypes and omits some of them. The sample holds approximately 190,000 clones, 78% seen once. The sequenced sample was PBMCs. The receptors shown here come from a woman aged 25 to 39 in good health and CMV-seropositive.

This clone appeared once. This rearrangement joins TRBV7-2 to TRBJ1-2; 8 bases match TRBD1. There are 15 residues in the CDR3. Unmatched junction bases numbered 12, after V lost 5 bases and J lost 7 bases. The V gene's germline CDR1 is SGHTA and CDR2 FQGNSA. CDR3 amino acids: CASSQRSTGAGGYTF. The CDR3 DNA sequence: TGTGCCAGCAGCCAGAGATCGACAGGGGCGGGTGGCTACACCTTC.

This chain joins TRBV11-2 and TRBJ1-5, with unresolved D. The CDR3 consists of 15 residues. Trimming pared 1 base from V and 6 bases from J, leaving 13 bases between. CDR1 is SGHAT and CDR2 is FQNNGV in the germline V gene. In DNA form, the CDR3 reads TGTGCCAGCAGCTTAGGAGGAGGGAACCTTCAGCCCCAGCATTTT. Translated, it gives CASSLGGGNLQPQHF.

The chain has TRBV6-6 and TRBJ2-2; tentatively, D is TRBD2 (6 bases). The CDR3 loop spans 14 amino acids. CDR1 MNHNY and CDR2 SVGAGI come from the germline V gene (reference sequence). Trimming took 8 bases from V and 0 from J, leaving 10 bases between them. CDR3 sequence reads: CASRLATNTGELFF. The CDR3 DNA reads as TGTGCCAGCCGCCTAGCGACGAACACCGGGGAGCTGTTTTTT.

The genes are TRBV6-6 and TRBJ1-1; 8 nucleotides agree with TRBD1. CDR1 is MNHNY, CDR2 SVGAGI, per germline (reference sequence). The CDR3 is made up of 15 amino acids. J was trimmed by 1 base and V by 2 bases; bases with no gene match: 3. CDR3 sequence (DNA): TGTGCCAGCAGTTACGGGGACAGGACGAACACTGAAGCTTTCTTT. Its protein product is CASSYGDRTNTEAFF.

This rearrangement joins TRBV28 to TRBJ2-5; 14 nucleotides match TRBD2. Germline CDR1 is MDHEN and CDR2 is SYDVKM. This CDR3 is built from 18 residues. Trimming removed 3 bases from V and 4 bases from J; junction bases left unmatched: 10. CDR3 coding DNA: TGTGCCAGCAGTTTTACAATGACTAGCGGGAGGGCCGTAGAGACCCAGTACTTC. It yields the protein CASSFTMTSGRAVETQYF.

The rearrangement joins TRBV29-1 to TRBJ1-5, with D possibly TRBD1 on 5 matching bases. Germline CDR1 SQVTM, CDR2 ANQGSEA. The ends were cut back, 6 bases at V and 4 bases at J, with 13 bases in the middle. The CDR3 is 13 residues long. The CDR3 protein is CSVGRGTNQPQHF. CDR3 DNA: TGCAGCGTGGGTCGGGGGACTAATCAGCCCCAGCATTTT.

The CDR3 region is CASSGRAQTSGNTIYF. The DNA of the CDR3 is TGTGCCAGCAGCGGGAGGGCTCAGACCTCTGGAAACACCATATATTTT. The rearrangement uses TRBV9 and TRBJ1-3, with unresolved D. The germline V and J ends were trimmed by 3 bases and 0 bases, with 13 bases remaining between them. The CDR3 totals 16 residues. The germline gives CDR1 SGDLS, CDR2 YYNGEE.

This rearrangement joins TRBV10-2 to TRBJ1-1, with a possible D match to TRBD1 (5 bases). Germline V CDR1 and CDR2: WSHSY, SAAADI. Deletions cut 2 bases from V and 4 bases from J, with 17 bases between. The CDR3 runs to 16 residues. The CDR3 sequence is CASSETKAFRGTEAFF. CDR3 coding DNA: TGCGCCAGCAGTGAGACTAAGGCCTTTAGGGGCACTGAAGCTTTCTTT.

The chain carries TRBV25-1 and TRBJ2-7; 7 nucleotides match TRBD1. The V gene end was trimmed by 2 bases and the J gene end by 1 base; junction bases not matched to a gene: 8. Germline lookup yields CDR1 MGHDK and CDR2 SYGVNS. CDR3 length: 16 amino acids. CDR3 sequence (DNA): TGTGCCAGCAGTGAAGAACACAGGGGATCGTCCTACGAGCAGTACTTC. Translated, it gives CASSEEHRGSSYEQYF.

This clone was seen just once. The chain carries TRBV5-1 and TRBJ2-5, with TRBD2 matching over 10 bases. The CDR3 sequence is 18 residues long. Germline assignment: CDR1 SGHRS and CDR2 YFSETQ. J gave up 5 bases and V 5 bases, and 18 bases lay outside the gene matches. CDR3 sequence reads: CASRLLVASGRAVETQYF. For the CDR3, the DNA is TGCGCCAGCAGGTTATTGGTTGCCAGCGGGAGGGCCGTGGAGACCCAGTACTTC.

In its sample, this clone was seen a few times. CDR3: CASSLVLAGGGNQETQYF. The CDR3 coding sequence is TGCGCCAGCAGCTTGGTCCTAGCGGGAGGGGGAAATCAAGAGACCCAGTACTTC. The rearrangement joins TRBV5-1 to TRBJ2-5, with TRBD2 matching over 12 bases. CDR1 SGHRS and CDR2 YFSETQ come from the germline V gene. The V and J ends lost 0 bases and 2 bases, in that order; junction bases with no gene match: 8. This CDR3 is 18 amino acids long.

This rearrangement joins TRBV6-6 to TRBJ2-5, with D perhaps matching TRBD1 (5 bases). Deletions cut 5 bases from V and 2 bases from J, with 15 bases between. This CDR3 contains 15 residues. Germline V gene sequence: CDR1 MNHNY, CDR2 SVGAGI (reference sequence). This CDR3 is CASSDLLTAQETQYF. In DNA form, the CDR3 reads TGTGCCAGCAGTGACCTCCTGACAGCTCAAGAGACCCAGTACTTC.

This chain connects TRBV5-6 to TRBJ2-7; tentatively, D is TRBD1 (6 bases). The V end was cut by 0 bases, the J end by 3 bases, with 13 bases between. Germline V gene sequence: CDR1 SGHDT, CDR2 YYEEEE. The CDR3 totals 15 residues. The CDR3 nucleotides are TGTGCCAGCAGCTTGGGTGTTGTCAGGGGCTACGAGCAGTACTTC. It yields the protein CASSLGVVRGYEQYF.

The chain carries TRBV4-3 and TRBJ2-7, with a weak D call TRBD2 (5 bases). This CDR3 has 13 residues. The germline V and J ends were trimmed by 2 bases and 4 bases, with 9 bases remaining between them. From germline, CDR1 is LGHNA and CDR2 YSLEER. CDR3 in amino acids: CASSQWSGYEQYF. The CDR3 coding sequence is TGCGCCAGCAGCCAATGGTCGGGGTACGAGCAGTACTTC.

The DNA for the CDR3 is TGTGCCAGCAGCTTTGTCAGCGGCGGAAACTATGGCTACACCTTC. Translation: CASSFVSGGNYGYTF. The rearrangement uses TRBV7-9 and TRBJ1-2, with D unclear. This CDR3 has 15 residues. V shed 3 bases and J shed 2 bases, with 13 bases lying between them. Germline CDR1 reads SEHNR; CDR2 reads FQNEAQ (reference sequence).

This chain connects TRBV15 to TRBJ2-6; the D gene is possibly TRBD1 (5 bases). The CDR3 has 15 residues. Per germline, CDR1 LNHNV and CDR2 YYDKDF (reference sequence). V shed 4 bases and J shed 4 bases, with 11 bases lying between them. The CDR3 region is CATSKRGSGANVLTF. The CDR3 DNA is TGTGCCACCAGCAAAAGGGGATCGGGGGCCAACGTCCTGACTTTC.